The sequence of this T cell receptor (beta chain) was determined in a study of T cells in Graves' hyperthyroidism and ophthalmopathy. This clonotype was observed many times. TCR beta CDR3 regions were amplified from RNA. HTBI primers were employed in a first-round RT-PCR of the TCR CDR3. TCRdb re-called the multiplex PCR reads with MiXCR, one entry per CDR3 protein. Of roughly 350,000 distinct CDR3 sequences in the sample, roughly 14% were seen once. The CDR3 totals 12 residues. V lost 4 bases to trimming and J lost 4 bases, with 8 bases between them. The germline V gene has CDR1 DFQATT and CDR2 SNEGSKA (reference sequence).

This chain joins TRBV20-1 and TRBJ1-5, with a weak D call TRBD1 (5 bases). The TCR comes from a woman in her thirties with Graves' hyperthyroidism. The source material was blood. In DNA form, the CDR3 reads TGCAGTGCTAAAGGGGCGAATCAGCCCCAGCATTTT. Protein sequence: CSAKGANQPQHF.